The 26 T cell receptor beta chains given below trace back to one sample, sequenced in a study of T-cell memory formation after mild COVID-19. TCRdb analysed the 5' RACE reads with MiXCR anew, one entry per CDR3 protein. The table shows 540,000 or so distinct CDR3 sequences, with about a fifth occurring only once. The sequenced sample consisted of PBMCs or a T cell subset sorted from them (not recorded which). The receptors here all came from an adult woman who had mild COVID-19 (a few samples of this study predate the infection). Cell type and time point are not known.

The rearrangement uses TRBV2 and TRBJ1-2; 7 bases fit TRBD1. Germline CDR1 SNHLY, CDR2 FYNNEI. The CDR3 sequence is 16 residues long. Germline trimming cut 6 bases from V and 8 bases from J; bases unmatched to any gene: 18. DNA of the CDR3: TGTGCCAGCAGATTATTGGGACAGCTCACCGGGAAGGGCTACACCTTC. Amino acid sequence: CASRLLGQLTGKGYTF.

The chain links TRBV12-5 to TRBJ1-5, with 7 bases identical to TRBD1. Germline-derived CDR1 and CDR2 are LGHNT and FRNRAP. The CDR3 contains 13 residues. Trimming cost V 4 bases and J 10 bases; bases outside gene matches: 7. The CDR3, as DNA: TGTGCTAGTGGTTCAGGGGGATTCCATCCCCAGCATTTT. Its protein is CASGSGGFHPQHF.

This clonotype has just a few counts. CDR3: CASSGDVPYEQYF. The CDR3, as DNA: TGCGCCAGCAGCGGTGACGTACCCTACGAGCAGTACTTC. The chain has TRBV5-1 and TRBJ2-7, with D hard to call. This CDR3 spans 13 amino acids. Germline values: CDR1 SGHRS, CDR2 YFSETQ. With 4 bases removed from V and 2 bases from J, the gap between germline ends came to 10 bases. Together with reference TRBV5-1 and TRBJ2-7, the CDR3 gives the full variable domain: KAGVTQTPRYLIKTRGQQVTLSCSPISGHRSVSWYQQTPGQGLQFLFEYFSETQRNKGNFPGRFSGRQFSNSRSEMNVSTLELGDSALYLCASSGDVPYEQYFGPGTRLTVT.

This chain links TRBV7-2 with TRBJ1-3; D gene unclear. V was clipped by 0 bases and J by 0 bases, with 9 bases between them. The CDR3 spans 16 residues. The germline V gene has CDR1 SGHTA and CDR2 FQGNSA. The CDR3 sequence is CASSLAPTSSGNTIYF. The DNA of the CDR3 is TGTGCCAGCAGCTTAGCCCCGACCAGCTCTGGAAACACCATATATTTT. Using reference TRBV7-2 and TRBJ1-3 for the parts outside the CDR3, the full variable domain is GAGVSQSPSNKVTEKGKDVELRCDPISGHTALYWYRQSLGQGLEFLIYFQGNSAPDKSGLPSDRFSAERTGGSVSTLTIQRTQQEDSAVYLCASSLAPTSSGNTIYFGEGSWLTVV.

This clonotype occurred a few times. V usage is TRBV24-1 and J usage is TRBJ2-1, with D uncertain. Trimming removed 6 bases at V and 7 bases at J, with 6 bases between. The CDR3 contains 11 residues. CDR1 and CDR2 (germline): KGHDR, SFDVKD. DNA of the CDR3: TGTGCCACCAGTTACGTGAATGAGCAGTTCTTC. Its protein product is CATSYVNEQFF.

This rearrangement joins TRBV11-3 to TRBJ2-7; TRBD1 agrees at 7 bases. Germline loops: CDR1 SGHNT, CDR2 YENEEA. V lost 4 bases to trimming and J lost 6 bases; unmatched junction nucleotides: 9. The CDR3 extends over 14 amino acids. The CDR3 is CASSSTGRRAEQYF. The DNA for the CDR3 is TGTGCCAGCAGCTCGACAGGGAGACGGGCCGAGCAGTACTTC.

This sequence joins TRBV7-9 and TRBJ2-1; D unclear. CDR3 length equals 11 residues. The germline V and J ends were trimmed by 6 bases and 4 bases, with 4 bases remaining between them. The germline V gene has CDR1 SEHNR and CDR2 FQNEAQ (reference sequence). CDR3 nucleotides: TGTGCCAGCAGGTTTTACAATGAGCAGTTCTTC. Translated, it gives CASRFYNEQFF. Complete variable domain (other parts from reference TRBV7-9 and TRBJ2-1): DTGVSQNPRHKITKRGQNVTFRCDPISEHNRLYWYRQTLGQGPEFLTYFQNEAQLEKSRLLSDRFSAERPKGSFSTLEIQRTEQGDSAMYLCASRFYNEQFFGPGTRLTVL.

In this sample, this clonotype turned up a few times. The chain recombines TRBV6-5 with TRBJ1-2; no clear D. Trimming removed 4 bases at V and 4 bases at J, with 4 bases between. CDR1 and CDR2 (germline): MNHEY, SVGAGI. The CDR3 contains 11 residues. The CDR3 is CASSSVYGYTF. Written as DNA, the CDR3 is TGTGCCAGCAGTTCCGTCTATGGCTACACCTTC.

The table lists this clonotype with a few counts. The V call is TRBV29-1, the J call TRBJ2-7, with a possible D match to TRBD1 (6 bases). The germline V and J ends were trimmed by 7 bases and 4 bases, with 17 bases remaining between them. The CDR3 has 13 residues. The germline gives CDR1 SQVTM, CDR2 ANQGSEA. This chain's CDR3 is CSARRSGEYEQYF. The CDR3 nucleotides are TGCAGCGCCCGACGCTCAGGGGAATACGAGCAGTACTTC.

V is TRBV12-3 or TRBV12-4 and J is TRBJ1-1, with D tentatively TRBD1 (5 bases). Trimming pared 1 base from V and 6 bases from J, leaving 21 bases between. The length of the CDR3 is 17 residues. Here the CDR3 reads CASSLGSSARQGSEAFF. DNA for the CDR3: TGTGCCAGCAGTTTAGGCTCTTCAGCCAGGCAGGGCTCTGAAGCTTTCTTT.

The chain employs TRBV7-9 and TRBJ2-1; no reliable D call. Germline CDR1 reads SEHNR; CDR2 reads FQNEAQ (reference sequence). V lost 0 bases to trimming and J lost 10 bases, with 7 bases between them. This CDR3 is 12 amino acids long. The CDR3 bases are TGTGCCAGCAGCTTAGCTGTCTCAGAGCAGTTCTTC. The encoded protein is CASSLAVSEQFF. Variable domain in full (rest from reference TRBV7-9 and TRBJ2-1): DTGVSQNPRHKITKRGQNVTFRCDPISEHNRLYWYRQTLGQGPEFLTYFQNEAQLEKSRLLSDRFSAERPKGSFSTLEIQRTEQGDSAMYLCASSLAVSEQFFGPGTRLTVL.

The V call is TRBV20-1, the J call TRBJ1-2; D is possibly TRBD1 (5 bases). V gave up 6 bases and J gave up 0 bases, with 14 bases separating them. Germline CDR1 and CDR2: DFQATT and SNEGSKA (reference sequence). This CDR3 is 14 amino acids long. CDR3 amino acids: CSAPWGPTNYGYTF. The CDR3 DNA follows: TGCAGTGCCCCATGGGGACCGACTAACTATGGCTACACCTTC.

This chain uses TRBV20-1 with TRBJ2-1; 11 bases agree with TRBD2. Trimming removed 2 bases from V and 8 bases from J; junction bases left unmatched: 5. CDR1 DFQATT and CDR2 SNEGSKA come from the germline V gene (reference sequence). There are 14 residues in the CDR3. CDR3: CSARIAGGRDEQFF. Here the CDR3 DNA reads TGCAGTGCTAGAATAGCGGGGGGGCGGGATGAGCAGTTCTTC.

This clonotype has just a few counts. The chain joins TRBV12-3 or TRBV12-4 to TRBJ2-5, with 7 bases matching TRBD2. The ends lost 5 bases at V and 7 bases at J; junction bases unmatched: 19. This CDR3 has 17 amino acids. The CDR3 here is CASSDPNLAGRGATQYF. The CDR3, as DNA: TGTGCCAGCAGTGACCCGAACCTTGCTGGGAGGGGAGCGACCCAGTACTTC.

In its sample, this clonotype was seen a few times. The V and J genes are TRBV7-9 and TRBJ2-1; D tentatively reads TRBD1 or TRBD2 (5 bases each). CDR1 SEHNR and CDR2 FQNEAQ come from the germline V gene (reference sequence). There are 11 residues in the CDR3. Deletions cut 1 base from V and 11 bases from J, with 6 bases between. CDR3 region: CASSLGGKQFF. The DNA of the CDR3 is TGTGCCAGCAGCTTAGGGGGGAAGCAGTTCTTC.

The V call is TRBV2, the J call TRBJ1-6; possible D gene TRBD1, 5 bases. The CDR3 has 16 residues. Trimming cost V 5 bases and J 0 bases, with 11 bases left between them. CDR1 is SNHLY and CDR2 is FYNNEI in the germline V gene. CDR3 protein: CASSPGGSSYNSPLHF. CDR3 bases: TGTGCCAGCAGTCCGGGGGGTAGCTCCTATAATTCACCCCTCCACTTT.

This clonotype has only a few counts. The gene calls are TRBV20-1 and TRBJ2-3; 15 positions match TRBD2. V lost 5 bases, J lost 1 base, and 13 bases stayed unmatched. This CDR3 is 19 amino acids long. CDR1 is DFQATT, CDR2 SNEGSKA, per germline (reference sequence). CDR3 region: CSARSLGLAGGPGTDTQYF. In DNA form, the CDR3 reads TGCAGTGCTCGATCCTTAGGACTAGCGGGAGGGCCAGGCACAGATACGCAGTATTTT.

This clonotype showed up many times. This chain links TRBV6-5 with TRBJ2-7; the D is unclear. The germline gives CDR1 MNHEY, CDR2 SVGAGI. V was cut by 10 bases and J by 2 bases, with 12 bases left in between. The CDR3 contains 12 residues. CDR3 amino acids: CATQTAAYEQYF. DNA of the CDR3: TGTGCCACCCAGACTGCCGCCTACGAGCAGTACTTC.

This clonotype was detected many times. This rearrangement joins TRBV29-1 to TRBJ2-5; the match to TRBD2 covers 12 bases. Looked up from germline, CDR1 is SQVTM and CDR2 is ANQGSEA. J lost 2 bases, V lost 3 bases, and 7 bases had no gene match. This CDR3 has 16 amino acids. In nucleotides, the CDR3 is TGCAGCGTTGACAGACTAGCGGGAGAGGTACAAGAGACCCAGTACTTC. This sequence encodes CSVDRLAGEVQETQYF.

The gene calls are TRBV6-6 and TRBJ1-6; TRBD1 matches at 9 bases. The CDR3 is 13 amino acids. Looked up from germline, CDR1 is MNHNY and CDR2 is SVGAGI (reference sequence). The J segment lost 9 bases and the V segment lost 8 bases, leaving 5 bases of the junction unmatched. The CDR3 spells CASSQGARSPLHF. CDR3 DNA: TGTGCCAGCTCACAGGGGGCGCGTTCACCCCTCCACTTT.

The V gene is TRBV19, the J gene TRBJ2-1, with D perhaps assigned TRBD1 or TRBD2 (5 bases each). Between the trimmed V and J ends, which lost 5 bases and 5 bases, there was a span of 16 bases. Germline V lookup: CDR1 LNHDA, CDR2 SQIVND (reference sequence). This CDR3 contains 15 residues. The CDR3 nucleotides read TGTGCCAGTAGTCCATGGGGAGACAGCGACAATGAGCAGTTCTTC. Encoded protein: CASSPWGDSDNEQFF.

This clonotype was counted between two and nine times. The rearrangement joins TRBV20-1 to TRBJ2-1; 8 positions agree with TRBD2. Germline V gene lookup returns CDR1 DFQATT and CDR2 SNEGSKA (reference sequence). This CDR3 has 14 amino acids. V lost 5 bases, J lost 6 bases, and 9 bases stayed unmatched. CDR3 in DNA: TGCAGTGCTTCTCGGGGGACTAGTAGCAATGAGCAGTTCTTC. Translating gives CSASRGTSSNEQFF.

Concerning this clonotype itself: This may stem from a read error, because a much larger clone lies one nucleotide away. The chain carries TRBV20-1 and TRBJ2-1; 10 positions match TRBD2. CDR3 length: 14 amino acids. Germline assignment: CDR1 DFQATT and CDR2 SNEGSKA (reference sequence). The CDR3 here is CSAPTSGMPNEKFF. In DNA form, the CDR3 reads TGCAGTGCTCCAACTAGCGGGATGCCCAATGAGAAGTTCTTC.

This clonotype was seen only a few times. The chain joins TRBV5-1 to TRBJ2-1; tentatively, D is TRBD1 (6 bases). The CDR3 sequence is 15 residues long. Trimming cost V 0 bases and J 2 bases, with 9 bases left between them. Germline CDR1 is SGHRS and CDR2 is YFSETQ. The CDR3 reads CASSLVRDTYNEQFF. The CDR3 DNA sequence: TGCGCCAGCAGCTTGGTGAGGGACACCTACAATGAGCAGTTCTTC.

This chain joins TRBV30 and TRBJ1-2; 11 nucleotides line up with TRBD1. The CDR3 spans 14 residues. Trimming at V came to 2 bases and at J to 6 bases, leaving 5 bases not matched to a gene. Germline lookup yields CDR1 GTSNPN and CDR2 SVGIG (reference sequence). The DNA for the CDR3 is TGTGCCTGGAGTTCCGGACAGGGGGCAAATGGCTACACCTTC. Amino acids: CAWSSGQGANGYTF.

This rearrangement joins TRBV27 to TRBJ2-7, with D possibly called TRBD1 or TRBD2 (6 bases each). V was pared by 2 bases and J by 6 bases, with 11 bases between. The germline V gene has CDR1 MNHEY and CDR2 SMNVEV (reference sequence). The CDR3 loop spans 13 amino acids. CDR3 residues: CASSLGRGGEQYF. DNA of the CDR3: TGTGCCAGCAGTTTAGGCAGGGGAGGCGAGCAGTACTTC.